This T cell receptor (beta chain) emerged from a study of Tregs in tolerant kidney transplant recipients. General observations from the study: In tolerant patients, donor-specific Tregs outgrew total Tregs, suggesting antigen-driven expansion. Some patients' samples used different primers over time, so nucleotide sequences weren't comparable. The small number of patients limits these findings pending further validation.

A word on this clone: Its antigen is unidentified.

There are 14 residues in the CDR3. The germline gives CDR1 ENHRY, CDR2 SYGVKD. The V gene end was trimmed by 8 bases and the J gene end by 5 bases; junction bases not matched to a gene: 9. Measured with immunoSEQ multiplex PCR; TCRdb has only the in-frame clones, and not every one. The data show 60,000 to 95,000 clones, 95% to 98% seen once. The specimen was CD4+ T cells from blood, collected before the transplant. The sequence was collected from a human donor who received a combined kidney and bone marrow transplant. V usage is TRBV10-3 and J usage is TRBJ1-1; 9 bases align to TRBD1. CDR3 bases: TGTGCCATCTCTCTTCCCGGGACAGGGACTGAAGCTTTCTTT. It codes for CAISLPGTGTEAFF.